This TCR beta chain was identified during a study of blood T cell repertoires in COVID-19 (dated by TCRdb to about 2020). Turning to the overall study: Samples covering the acute and convalescent phases of COVID-19 were provided by collaborators in the United States, Italy and Spain. The prospective study material was composed of cDNA or gDNA derived from T cells, B-cell-depleted T cells, or PBMCs. The dataset comprised deeply sampled blood TCRbeta repertoires from subjects exposed to, actively infected with, or recovered from COVID-19. The repertoires were released in a freely available public database meant as a resource for research on the immune response to SARS-CoV-2. The samples were drawn from two sources: the first 160 participants of the ongoing ImmuneRACE study, and over 950 subjects contributed by 6 global collaborators. Nearly every sample came with metadata listing a de-identified subject ID, COVID-19 status, age in years and sex. Where HLA class I and class II types were available, the types were taken from metadata supplied by the sample provider, not from assay-based typing.

TCRbeta CDR3 regions were amplified from genomic DNA using the immunoSEQ Assay, a bias-controlled multiplex PCR. As for the authors' bioinformatics: The number of nucleated cells in each sample was estimated from the amplification of reference gene primers within the assay. To quantify the absolute abundance of each unique TCRbeta CDR3 rearrangement, sequence reads were collapsed and filtered. For each sample, productive Simpson clonality was calculated as the square root of Simpson's diversity index across productive rearrangements. This immuneACCESS table, as held by TCRdb, lists in-frame sequences with V and J called but not all clones. Of the missing ones, under half trace to an unresolved V gene in checked studies; the others have no known cause. The DNA was the basis for D and trimming; V, J and clone size are from that table. The sample yields approximately 230,000 clones; approximately 84% were counted once. Under 2% of the sample is taken by the ten largest.

General conclusions and limits of the study: The quantity of clinical and demographic metadata differed by source and by participant and was supplied without curation.

In the case of this clone: Its antigen is currently not known. It has no much larger one-base neighbor in the sample; base qualities were not kept.

Participants in the prospective study were enrolled through a virtual design, were aged about 18 to 100 years, and lived in roughly 25 United States geographic areas. Cohort assignment in the prospective study relied on participant-reported clinical history from a screening survey and a study questionnaire. Recovered participants in ImmuneRACE Cohort 3 were defined as having two consecutive negative NP/OP PCR tests, clearance from a healthcare professional, or resolution of symptoms. In the prospective study, whole blood, serum and a nasopharyngeal or oropharyngeal swab were collected from each participant by mobile phlebotomists. Prospective study participants could optionally give additional blood draws and questionnaires over an approximately two-month period. Before DNA extraction, blood samples from the prospective study were shipped at room temperature or frozen. Taken from cysteine to phenylalanine, the CDR3 has 12 residues. CDR3 DNA only is kept here, 36 bases in frame from base 1. The germline V gene provides CDR1 SQVTM and CDR2 ANQGSEA. The junction carries 14 bases between V and J, which are trimmed by 5 bases and 6 bases respectively.

The chain links TRBV29-1 with TRBJ2-7, with an unclear D gene assignment. The receptor was derived from a man aged 40-50 years who had recovered from COVID-19. Input material: PBMCs or T cells enriched from blood (not recorded which). The sequenced DNA is TGCAGCGTTCTGATAGAGGCTACCGAGCAGTACTTC. It specifies CSVLIEATEQYF.